This entry lists 26 T cell receptor beta chains sequenced from one sample in a study of shared clonotypes between healthy human individuals. Clones were sequenced by immunoSEQ multiplex PCR, and TCRdb holds only the in-frame ones, with some missing. The top ten clones hold around 0.45% of a sample with about 1.5 million clones, approximately 98% of them seen once. The sequenced sample consisted of naive CD4+ T cells sorted from blood. Subset here: CD45RA+ positively selected. The receptors here all came from a man aged 25-45 years in good health.

In the case of this clone: Other DNA sequences in this sample translate to the same CDR3. The gene calls are TRBV29-1 and TRBJ2-1; TRBD2 agrees at 7 bases. Germline CDR1 reads SQVTM; CDR2 reads ANQGSEA. The CDR3 is 12 amino acids. With 7 bases clipped from V and 1 base from J, the junction kept 1 base outside the gene matches. The CDR3 reads CSGGGSYNEQFF. CDR3 DNA: TGCAGCGGGGGGGGTTCCTACAATGAGCAGTTCTTC.

The J gene is TRBJ1-2, the V gene TRBV25-1; tentative D call: TRBD1 (5 bases). V lost 5 bases and J 7 bases, leaving 11 bases between the germline ends. Germline-derived CDR1 and CDR2 are MGHDK and SYGVNS. The CDR3 consists of 12 residues. The CDR3 is CASSWVGTGYTF. CDR3 nucleotides: TGTGCCAGCAGTTGGGTAGGGACTGGCTACACCTTC.

This chain links TRBV6-1 with TRBJ1-5; D is uncertain. The CDR3 is made up of 16 amino acids. CDR1 is MNHNS, CDR2 SASEGT, per germline. V was cut by 4 bases and J by 7 bases, with 20 bases left in between. CDR3 DNA: TGTGCCAGCAGTGGCCGCAGAGAGGGAAGGGTGCAGCCCCAGCATTTT. It translates to CASSGRREGRVQPQHF.

The chain combines TRBV10-3 with TRBJ1-4, with no clear D. Germline V CDR1 and CDR2: ENHRY, SYGVKD. Trimming shortened V by 3 bases and J by 7 bases, and 9 bases separated the two germline ends. This CDR3 comprises 13 residues. CDR3 residues: CAISEGRSEKLFF. In DNA form, the CDR3 reads TGTGCCATCAGTGAAGGGAGAAGTGAAAAACTGTTTTTT.

The gene calls are TRBV7-3 and TRBJ2-1, with TRBD2 as a possible D gene (6 bases). Germline-derived CDR1 and CDR2 are SGHTA and FQGTGA. The length of the CDR3 is 15 residues. V gave up 6 bases and J gave up 0 bases, with 12 bases separating them. CDR3 nucleotide sequence: TGTGCCAGCAGTCCGGGGAGGAGCTCCTACAATGAGCAGTTCTTC. It specifies CASSPGRSSYNEQFF.

This clone was observed a single time. The chain is built from TRBV5-1 and TRBJ2-7; tentative D call: TRBD1 (6 bases). CDR1 and CDR2 from the germline V gene are SGHRS and YFSETQ. This CDR3 has 13 amino acids. Trimming pared 4 bases from V and 3 bases from J, leaving 11 bases between. For the CDR3, the DNA is TGCGCCAGCAGCCAAGGACAGTACTACGAGCAGTACTTC. Translation: CASSQGQYYEQYF.

The rearrangement uses TRBV27 and TRBJ1-2, with a possible D match to TRBD1 (5 bases). Between the trimmed V and J ends, which lost 2 bases and 2 bases, there was a span of 9 bases. The CDR3 is made up of 14 amino acids. CDR1 MNHEY and CDR2 SMNVEV come from the germline V gene (reference sequence). The CDR3 loop reads CASSLGGKNYGYTF. The DNA of the CDR3 is TGTGCCAGCAGTTTAGGGGGGAAGAACTATGGCTACACCTTC.

This chain links TRBV7-9 with TRBJ2-7, with 7 nucleotides matching TRBD1. The CDR3 runs to 18 residues. V shed 0 bases and J 4 bases; nucleotides not matched to a gene: 15. CDR1 and CDR2 (germline): SEHNR, FQNEAQ (reference sequence). For the CDR3, the DNA is TGTGCCAGCAGCTTAGCACCCATACAGACAGGGAACAAATACGAGCAGTACTTC. Encoded protein: CASSLAPIQTGNKYEQYF. The full variable domain, in which reference TRBV7-9 and TRBJ2-7 provide the parts outside the CDR3, is DTGVSQNPRHKITKRGQNVTFRCDPISEHNRLYWYRQTLGQGPEFLTYFQNEAQLEKSRLLSDRFSAERPKGSFSTLEIQRTEQGDSAMYLCASSLAPIQTGNKYEQYFGPGTRLTVT.

The V and J genes are TRBV19 and TRBJ1-5; no firm D call. This CDR3 comprises 16 residues. The germline V gene has CDR1 LNHDA and CDR2 SQIVND (reference sequence). Trimming removed 6 bases at V and 4 bases at J, with 19 bases between. CDR3 sequence reads: CASSDFRTGANQPQHF. The CDR3 nucleotides are TGTGCCAGTAGCGATTTTAGGACGGGTGCGAATCAGCCCCAGCATTTT.

V gene TRBV6-1 combines with J gene TRBJ1-4; 9 nucleotides align to TRBD1. The CDR3 extends over 13 amino acids. The J segment lost 8 bases and the V segment lost 8 bases, leaving 6 bases of the junction unmatched. Germline CDR1 is MNHNS and CDR2 is SASEGT. As DNA, the CDR3 is TGTGCCAGCGGTCGGGACAGGGAAGAAAAACTGTTTTTT. Amino acids: CASGRDREEKLFF.

The chain is built from TRBV5-1 and TRBJ2-7; TRBD2 aligns across 8 bases. The CDR3 loop spans 15 amino acids. V shed 6 bases, J shed 1 base, and the junction held 9 bases outside the gene matches. From germline, CDR1 is SGHRS and CDR2 YFSETQ. The CDR3 loop reads CASKSLAGNSYEQYF. The CDR3 DNA reads as TGCGCCAGCAAGTCCCTAGCGGGTAATTCCTACGAGCAGTACTTC.

This chain joins TRBV5-4 and TRBJ2-2, with TRBD1 identical over 7 bases. V lost 1 base and J lost 5; bases outside the gene matches: 5. This CDR3 contains 15 residues. Per the germline V gene, CDR1 is SGHNT and CDR2 is YYREEE (reference sequence). CDR3 nucleotide sequence: TGTGCCAGCAGCTTGCCCAGGGGGAATACCGGGGAGCTGTTTTTT. Protein sequence: CASSLPRGNTGELFF. Complete variable domain (other parts from reference TRBV5-4 and TRBJ2-2): ETGVTQSPTHLIKTRGQQVTLRCSSQSGHNTVSWYQQALGQGPQFIFQYYREEENGRGNFPPRFSGLQFPNYSSELNVNALELDDSALYLCASSLPRGNTGELFFGEGSRLTVL.

This clone was observed once. CDR3: CASSLGALNNGYEQYF. The CDR3 bases are TGTGCCAGCAGCTTAGGAGCCCTGAATAATGGCTACGAGCAGTACTTC. J is TRBJ2-7 and V is TRBV11-2; D gene ambiguous. CDR1 SGHAT and CDR2 FQNNGV come from the germline V gene. Deletions cut 1 base from V and 3 bases from J, with 16 bases between. The CDR3 has 16 residues.

CDR3 bases: TGCGCCAGCAGTGTGGGAAATGGGGAGCTGTTTTTT. It is translated as CASSVGNGELFF. The V call is TRBV10-1, the J call TRBJ2-2; D is unclear. The CDR3 length is 12 residues. The V end was cut by 4 bases, the J end by 8 bases, with 8 bases between. Per germline, CDR1 WNHNN and CDR2 SYGVQD (reference sequence).

The V gene is TRBV6-1, the J gene TRBJ2-7, with TRBD2 identical over 9 bases. V lost 3 bases to trimming and J lost 3 bases; unmatched junction nucleotides: 6. The CDR3 is 15 amino acids. Per germline, CDR1 MNHNS and CDR2 SASEGT. For the CDR3, the DNA is TGTGCCAGCAGTGATACCGGGACTAGCAACTACGAGCAGTACTTC. It yields the protein CASSDTGTSNYEQYF.

V and J are TRBV6-5 and TRBJ2-3; D might be TRBD1 (6 bases). This CDR3 has 12 amino acids. In germline, CDR1 is MNHEY, CDR2 SVGAGI. Deletions cut 6 bases from V and 3 bases from J, with 7 bases between. In DNA form, the CDR3 reads TGTGCCAGCAGAGGACAGACAGATACGCAGTATTTT. Its protein is CASRGQTDTQYF.

As regards this clone: The sample contains more than one DNA sequence encoding this CDR3. The chain carries TRBV28 and TRBJ1-1, with D unclear. V was trimmed by 5 bases and J by 1 base, leaving 8 bases between them. The CDR3 is 13 residues long. Germline values: CDR1 MDHEN, CDR2 SYDVKM. The DNA of the CDR3 is TGTGCCAGCAGTGGAACAGCGAACACTGAAGCTTTCTTT. As protein: CASSGTANTEAFF.

The V call is TRBV6-5, the J call TRBJ2-7, with D possibly called TRBD1 or TRBD2 (5 bases each). The germline V and J ends were trimmed by 7 bases and 5 bases, with 18 bases remaining between them. The CDR3 is made up of 14 amino acids. Germline V gene data show CDR1 as MNHEY and CDR2 as SVGAGI. The CDR3 DNA follows: TGTGCCAGCAAGGGAGCAGGGAAGATCCACGAGCAGTACTTC. This sequence encodes CASKGAGKIHEQYF.

The V gene is TRBV9, the J gene TRBJ2-6; 7 bases fit TRBD1. This CDR3 is built from 15 residues. With V trimmed by 4 bases and J by 4 bases, 5 bases remained unmatched. Germline CDR1 is SGDLS and CDR2 is YYNGEE. The CDR3, as DNA: TGTGCCAGCAGCCGACAGGGCGGGGGGGCCAACGTCCTGACTTTC. Protein: CASSRQGGGANVLTF.

This rearrangement joins TRBV7-2 to TRBJ1-4; D might be TRBD1 (5 bases). The V end was cut by 3 bases, the J end by 8 bases, with 19 bases between. The CDR3 runs 16 residues. Germline lookup yields CDR1 SGHTA and CDR2 FQGNSA. This CDR3 reads CASSFPTFRGDEKLFF. The CDR3 nucleotides read TGTGCCAGCAGCTTCCCCACGTTTAGGGGTGACGAAAAACTGTTTTTT.

The rearrangement uses TRBV18 and TRBJ2-7; 8 bases fit TRBD2. Unmatched junction bases numbered 9, after V lost 3 bases and J lost 5 bases. CDR1 KGHSH and CDR2 LQKENI come from the germline V gene. The CDR3 is 15 amino acids. This CDR3 reads CASSPGTSVSHEQYF. CDR3 bases: TGTGCCAGCTCACCCGGGACTAGTGTCTCTCACGAGCAGTACTTC.

The V and J genes are TRBV7-9 and TRBJ1-2, with D hard to call. Trimming removed 6 bases at V and 3 bases at J, with 17 bases between. Per the germline V gene, CDR1 is SEHNR and CDR2 is FQNEAQ (reference sequence). The CDR3 has 15 amino acids. CDR3 sequence reads: CASSPPRRDHYGYTF. The CDR3 coding sequence is TGTGCCAGCAGTCCCCCTCGAAGGGATCACTATGGCTACACCTTC.

This chain connects TRBV7-2 to TRBJ1-1, with 9 bases fitting TRBD1. Germline CDR1 and CDR2: SGHTA and FQGNSA. This CDR3 has 15 residues. Trimming at V came to 1 base and at J to 10 bases, leaving 10 bases not matched to a gene. Written as DNA, the CDR3 is TGTGCCAGCAGCTTAGTATGGACAGGGGAGGGTGCAGCTTTCTTT. Translation: CASSLVWTGEGAAFF.

The chain employs TRBV7-8 and TRBJ2-7; TRBD2 agrees at 12 bases. CDR3 length: 18 residues. The V gene end was trimmed by 5 bases and the J gene end by 1 base; junction bases not matched to a gene: 12. Per the germline V gene, CDR1 is SGHVS and CDR2 is FQNEAQ. CDR3 amino acids: CASSPRRRLAGESYEQYF. The CDR3 nucleotides read TGTGCCAGCAGCCCCCGACGCCGACTAGCGGGAGAGTCCTACGAGCAGTACTTC.

This clone is a singleton in its sample. The same CDR3 is also encoded by other DNA sequences in this sample. The rearrangement uses TRBV5-1 and TRBJ2-1; TRBD2 aligns across 13 bases. CDR1 and CDR2 (germline): SGHRS, YFSETQ. The CDR3 spans 16 residues. The V segment lost 0 bases and the J segment 6 bases; nucleotides outside the gene matches: 3. The CDR3 protein is CASSLELAGGPNEQFF. CDR3 in DNA: TGCGCCAGCAGCTTGGAACTAGCGGGAGGGCCCAATGAGCAGTTCTTC.

This clone was detected only once. The chain links TRBV10-2 to TRBJ2-3; TRBD2 agrees at 9 bases. The V and J ends lost 7 bases and 4 bases, in that order; junction bases with no gene match: 6. The CDR3 runs to 14 residues. Germline values: CDR1 WSHSY, CDR2 SAAADI. Here the CDR3 reads CASIPGLASDTQYF. CDR3 coding DNA: TGCGCCAGCATTCCGGGACTAGCCTCAGATACGCAGTATTTT.